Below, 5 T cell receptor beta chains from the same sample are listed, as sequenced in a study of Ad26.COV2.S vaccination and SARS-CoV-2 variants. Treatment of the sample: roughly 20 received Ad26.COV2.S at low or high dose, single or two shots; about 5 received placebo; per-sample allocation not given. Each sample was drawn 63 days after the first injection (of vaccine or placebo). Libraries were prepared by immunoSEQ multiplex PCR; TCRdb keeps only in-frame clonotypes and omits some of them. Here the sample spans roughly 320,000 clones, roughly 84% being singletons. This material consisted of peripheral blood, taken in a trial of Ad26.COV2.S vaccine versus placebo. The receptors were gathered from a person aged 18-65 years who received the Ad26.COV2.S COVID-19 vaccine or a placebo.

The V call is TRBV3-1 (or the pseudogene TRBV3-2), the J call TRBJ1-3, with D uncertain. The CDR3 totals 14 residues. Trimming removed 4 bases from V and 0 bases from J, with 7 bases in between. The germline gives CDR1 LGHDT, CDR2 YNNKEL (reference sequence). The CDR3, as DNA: TGTGCCAGCAGCCCCGGGAGCTCTGGAAACACCATATATTTT. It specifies CASSPGSSGNTIYF.

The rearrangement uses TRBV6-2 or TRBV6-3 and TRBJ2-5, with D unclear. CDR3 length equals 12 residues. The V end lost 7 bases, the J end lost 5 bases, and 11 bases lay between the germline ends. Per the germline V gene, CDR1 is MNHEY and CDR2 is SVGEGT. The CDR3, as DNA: TGTGCCAGCACCCCCCCCGGGGAGACCCAGTACTTC. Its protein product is CASTPPGETQYF.

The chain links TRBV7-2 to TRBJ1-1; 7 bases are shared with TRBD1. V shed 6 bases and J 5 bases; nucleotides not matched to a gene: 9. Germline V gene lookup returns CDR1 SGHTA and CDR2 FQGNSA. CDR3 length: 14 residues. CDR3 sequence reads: CASRPGTVNTEAFF. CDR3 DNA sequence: TGTGCCAGCAGACCCGGGACAGTTAATACTGAAGCTTTCTTT.

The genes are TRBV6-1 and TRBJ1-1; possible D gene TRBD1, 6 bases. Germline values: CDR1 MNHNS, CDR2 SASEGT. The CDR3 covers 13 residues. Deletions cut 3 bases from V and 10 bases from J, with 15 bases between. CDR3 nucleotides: TGTGCCAGCAGTGAGTCAGGGGTGGTTTCAGCTTTCTTT. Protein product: CASSESGVVSAFF.

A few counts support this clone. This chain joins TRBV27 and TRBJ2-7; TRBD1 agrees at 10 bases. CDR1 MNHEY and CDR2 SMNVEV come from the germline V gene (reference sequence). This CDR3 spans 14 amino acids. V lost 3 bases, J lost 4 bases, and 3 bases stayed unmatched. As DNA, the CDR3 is TGTGCCAGCAGTTTGGGACAGGGGCGGTACGAGCAGTACTTC. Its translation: CASSLGQGRYEQYF.